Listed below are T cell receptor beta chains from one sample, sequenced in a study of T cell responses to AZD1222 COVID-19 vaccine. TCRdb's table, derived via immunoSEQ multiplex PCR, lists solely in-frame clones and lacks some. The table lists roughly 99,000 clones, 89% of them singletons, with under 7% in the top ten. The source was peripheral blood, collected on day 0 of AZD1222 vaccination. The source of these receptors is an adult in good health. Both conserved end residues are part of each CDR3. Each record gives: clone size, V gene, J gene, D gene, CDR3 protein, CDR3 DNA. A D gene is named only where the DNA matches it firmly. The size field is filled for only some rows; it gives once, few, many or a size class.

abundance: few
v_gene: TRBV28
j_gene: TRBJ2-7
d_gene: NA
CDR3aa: CASKDLYEQYF
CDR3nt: TGTGCCAGCAAGGACCTCTACGAGCAGTACTTC

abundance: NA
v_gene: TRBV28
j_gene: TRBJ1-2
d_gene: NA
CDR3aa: CASSSNAYGYTF
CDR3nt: TGTGCCAGCAGTTCGAATGCCTATGGCTACACCTTC

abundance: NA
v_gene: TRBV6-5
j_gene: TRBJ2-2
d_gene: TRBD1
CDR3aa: CASSWTGNTGELFF
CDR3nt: TGTGCCAGCAGTTGGACAGGGAACACCGGGGAGCTGTTTTTT

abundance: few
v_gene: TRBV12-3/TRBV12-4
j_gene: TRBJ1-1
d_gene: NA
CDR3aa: CASSFAGTAEAFF
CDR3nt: TGTGCCAGCAGTTTCGCCGGGACGGCTGAAGCTTTCTTT

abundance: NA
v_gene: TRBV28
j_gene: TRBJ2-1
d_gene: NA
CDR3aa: CASSPMAGGIGQFF
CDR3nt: TGTGCCAGCAGCCCCATGGCTGGGGGCATAGGGCAGTTCTTC

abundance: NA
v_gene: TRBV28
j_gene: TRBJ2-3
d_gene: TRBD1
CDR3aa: CASSLPGQPTDTQYF
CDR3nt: TGTGCCAGCAGTTTACCGGGACAGCCGACAGATACGCAGTATTTT

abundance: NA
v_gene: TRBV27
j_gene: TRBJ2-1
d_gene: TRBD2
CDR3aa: CASTTQRDGASNEQFF
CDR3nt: TGTGCCAGCACCACGCAGCGGGACGGAGCCTCCAATGAGCAGTTCTTC

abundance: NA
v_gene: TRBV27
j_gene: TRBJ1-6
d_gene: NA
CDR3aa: CASSLAPPGSYNSPLHF
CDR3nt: TGTGCCAGCAGTTTAGCCCCTCCAGGCTCCTATAATTCACCCCTCCACTTT

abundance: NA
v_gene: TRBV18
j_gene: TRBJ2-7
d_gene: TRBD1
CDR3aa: CASSRDSLLGEQYF
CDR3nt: TGTGCCAGCTCACGGGACAGCCTGTTGGGCGAGCAGTACTTC

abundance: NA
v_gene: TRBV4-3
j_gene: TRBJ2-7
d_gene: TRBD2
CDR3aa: CASSQDGASGIGQYF
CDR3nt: TGCGCCAGCAGCCAAGATGGGGCTAGCGGGATTGGGCAGTACTTC

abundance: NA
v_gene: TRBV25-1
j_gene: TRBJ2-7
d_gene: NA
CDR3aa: CASSELGTGGTYEQYF
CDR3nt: TGTGCCAGCAGTGAATTAGGGACTGGCGGTACCTACGAGCAGTACTTC

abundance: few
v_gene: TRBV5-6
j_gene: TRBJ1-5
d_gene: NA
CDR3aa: CASTLGPGANQPQHF
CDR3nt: TGTGCCAGCACCTTAGGCCCGGGGGCAAATCAGCCCCAGCATTTT

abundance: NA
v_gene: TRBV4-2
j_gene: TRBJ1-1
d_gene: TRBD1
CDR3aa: CASSQPTGTGNEAFF
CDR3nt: TGTGCCAGCAGCCAACCAACCGGGACAGGTAATGAAGCTTTCTTT

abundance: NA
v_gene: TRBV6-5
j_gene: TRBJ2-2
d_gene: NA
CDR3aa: CASSPDRNTGELFF
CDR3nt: TGTGCCAGCAGCCCAGACAGAAACACCGGGGAGCTGTTTTTT

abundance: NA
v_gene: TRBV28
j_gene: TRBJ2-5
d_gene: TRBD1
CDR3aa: CASSSRRTGKETQYF
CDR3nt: TGTGCCAGCAGTTCCAGAAGGACAGGGAAAGAGACCCAGTACTTC

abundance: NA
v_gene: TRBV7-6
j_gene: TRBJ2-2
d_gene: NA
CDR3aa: CASSKDRGLGELFF
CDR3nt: TGTGCCAGCAGCAAAGACCGGGGGTTGGGGGAGCTGTTTTTT

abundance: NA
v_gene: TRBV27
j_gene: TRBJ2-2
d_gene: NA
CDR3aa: CASSLYVSGELFF
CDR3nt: TGTGCCAGCAGTTTATACGTATCCGGGGAGCTGTTTTTT

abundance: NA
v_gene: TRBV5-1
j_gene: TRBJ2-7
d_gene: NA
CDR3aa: CASSRGDEAYEQYF
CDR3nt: TGCGCCAGCAGTCGAGGGGATGAGGCCTACGAGCAGTACTTC

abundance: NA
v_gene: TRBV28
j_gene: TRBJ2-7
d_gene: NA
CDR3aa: CASRQGGSLYEQYF
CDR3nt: TGTGCCAGCAGGCAGGGTGGGTCCCTCTACGAGCAGTACTTC

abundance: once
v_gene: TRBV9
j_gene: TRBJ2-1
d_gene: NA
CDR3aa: CASSVAFNEQFF
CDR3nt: TGTGCCAGCAGCGTAGCGTTCAATGAGCAGTTCTTC

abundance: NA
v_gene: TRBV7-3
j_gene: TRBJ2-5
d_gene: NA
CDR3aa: CASNPRRDRLTGETQYF
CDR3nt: TGTGCCAGCAACCCCAGGCGGGACAGACTCACGGGAGAGACCCAGTACTTC

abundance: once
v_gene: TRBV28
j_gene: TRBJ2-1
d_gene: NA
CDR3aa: CASRVGDNEQFF
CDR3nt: TGTGCCAGCAGGGTTGGCGACAATGAGCAGTTCTTC

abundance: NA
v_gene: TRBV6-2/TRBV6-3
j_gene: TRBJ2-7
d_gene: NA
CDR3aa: CASSYHKTAYEQYF
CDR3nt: TGTGCCAGCAGTTACCATAAGACAGCCTACGAGCAGTACTTC

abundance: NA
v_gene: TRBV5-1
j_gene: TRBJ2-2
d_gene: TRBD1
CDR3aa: CASSLQTGENTGELFF
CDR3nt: TGCGCCAGCAGTCTCCAGACAGGGGAGAACACCGGGGAGCTGTTTTTT

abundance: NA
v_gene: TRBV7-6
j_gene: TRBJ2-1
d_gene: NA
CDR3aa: CASSAPPGDEQFF
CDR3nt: TGTGCCAGCAGTGCCCCTCCCGGAGATGAGCAGTTCTTC

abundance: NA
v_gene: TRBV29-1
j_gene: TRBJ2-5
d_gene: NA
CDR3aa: CSVTRSDRPRETQYF
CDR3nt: TGCAGCGTTACTCGGTCCGACAGACCGCGAGAGACCCAGTACTTC

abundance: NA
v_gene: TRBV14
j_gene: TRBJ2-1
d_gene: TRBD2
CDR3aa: CASSLTRLAGRTRREQFF
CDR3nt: TGTGCCAGCAGCCTAACTCGACTAGCGGGTAGGACCCGTCGAGAGCAGTTCTTC

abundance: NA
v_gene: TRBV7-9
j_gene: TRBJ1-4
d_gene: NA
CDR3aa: CASSAYSNEKLFF
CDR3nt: TGTGCCAGCAGCGCCTACAGCAATGAAAAACTGTTTTTT

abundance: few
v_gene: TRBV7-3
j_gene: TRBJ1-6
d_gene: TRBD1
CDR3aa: CASSPSDRGNSPLHF
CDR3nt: TGTGCCAGCAGCCCCTCGGACAGGGGTAATTCACCCCTCCACTTT

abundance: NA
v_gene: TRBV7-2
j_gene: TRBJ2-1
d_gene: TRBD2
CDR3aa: CASSLDSGSRYNEQFF
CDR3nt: TGTGCCAGCAGCTTGGATAGCGGGAGTAGGTACAATGAGCAGTTCTTC

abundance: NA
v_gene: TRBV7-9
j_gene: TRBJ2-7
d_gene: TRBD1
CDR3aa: CASSGGQGAFYEQYF
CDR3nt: TGTGCCAGCAGCGGTGGACAGGGGGCGTTCTACGAGCAGTACTTC

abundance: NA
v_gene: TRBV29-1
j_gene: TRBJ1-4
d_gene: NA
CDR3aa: CSVERRDPSTNEKLFF
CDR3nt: TGCAGCGTTGAACGCAGAGATCCCTCAACTAATGAAAAACTGTTTTTT

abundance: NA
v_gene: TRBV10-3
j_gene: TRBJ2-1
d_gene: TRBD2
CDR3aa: CAISEASGRMGEQFF
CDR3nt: TGTGCCATCAGTGAGGCCAGCGGGAGAATGGGTGAGCAGTTCTTC

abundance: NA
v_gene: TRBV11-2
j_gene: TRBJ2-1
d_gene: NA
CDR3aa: CASSRTSGSGNEQFF
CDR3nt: TGTGCCAGCAGCAGAACATCAGGTTCCGGCAATGAGCAGTTCTTC

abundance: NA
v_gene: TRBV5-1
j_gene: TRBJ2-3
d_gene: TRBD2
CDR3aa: CASSPPLAGAADTQYF
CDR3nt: TGCGCCAGCAGCCCCCCTTTAGCGGGAGCTGCGGATACGCAGTATTTT

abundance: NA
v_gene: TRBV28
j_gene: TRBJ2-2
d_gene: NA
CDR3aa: CASTRGGSAGELFF
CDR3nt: TGTGCCAGCACCCGAGGGGGGTCGGCCGGGGAGCTGTTTTTT

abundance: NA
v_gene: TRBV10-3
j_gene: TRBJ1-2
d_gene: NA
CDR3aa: CAIRKQGMAYGYTF
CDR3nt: TGTGCCATCAGAAAACAGGGAATGGCCTATGGCTACACCTTC

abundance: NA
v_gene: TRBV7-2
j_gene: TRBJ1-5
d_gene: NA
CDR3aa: CASSLGRGQPQHF
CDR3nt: TGTGCCAGCAGCTTGGGCAGGGGACAGCCCCAGCATTTT

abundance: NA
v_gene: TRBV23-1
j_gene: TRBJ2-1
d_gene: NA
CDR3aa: CASSQKGDPDEQFF
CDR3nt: TGCGCCAGCAGTCAAAAAGGGGATCCCGATGAGCAGTTCTTC

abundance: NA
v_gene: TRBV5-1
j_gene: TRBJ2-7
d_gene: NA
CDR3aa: CASSLGRTDFYEQYF
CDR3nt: TGCGCCAGCAGCTTGGGTCGGACTGACTTCTACGAGCAGTACTTC

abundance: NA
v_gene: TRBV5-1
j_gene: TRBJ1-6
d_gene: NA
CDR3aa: CASGEGQIALNSPLHF
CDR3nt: TGCGCCAGCGGGGAGGGACAAATCGCGCTTAATTCACCCCTCCACTTT

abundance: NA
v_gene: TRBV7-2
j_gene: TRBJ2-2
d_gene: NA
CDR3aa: CASSLGAGPNTGELFF
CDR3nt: TGTGCCAGCAGCTTAGGGGCAGGGCCGAACACCGGGGAGCTGTTTTTT

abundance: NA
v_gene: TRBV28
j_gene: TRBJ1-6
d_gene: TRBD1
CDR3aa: CASSPGGWVVGNSPLHF
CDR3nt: TGTGCCAGCAGCCCAGGGGGGTGGGTGGTTGGTAATTCACCCCTCCACTTT